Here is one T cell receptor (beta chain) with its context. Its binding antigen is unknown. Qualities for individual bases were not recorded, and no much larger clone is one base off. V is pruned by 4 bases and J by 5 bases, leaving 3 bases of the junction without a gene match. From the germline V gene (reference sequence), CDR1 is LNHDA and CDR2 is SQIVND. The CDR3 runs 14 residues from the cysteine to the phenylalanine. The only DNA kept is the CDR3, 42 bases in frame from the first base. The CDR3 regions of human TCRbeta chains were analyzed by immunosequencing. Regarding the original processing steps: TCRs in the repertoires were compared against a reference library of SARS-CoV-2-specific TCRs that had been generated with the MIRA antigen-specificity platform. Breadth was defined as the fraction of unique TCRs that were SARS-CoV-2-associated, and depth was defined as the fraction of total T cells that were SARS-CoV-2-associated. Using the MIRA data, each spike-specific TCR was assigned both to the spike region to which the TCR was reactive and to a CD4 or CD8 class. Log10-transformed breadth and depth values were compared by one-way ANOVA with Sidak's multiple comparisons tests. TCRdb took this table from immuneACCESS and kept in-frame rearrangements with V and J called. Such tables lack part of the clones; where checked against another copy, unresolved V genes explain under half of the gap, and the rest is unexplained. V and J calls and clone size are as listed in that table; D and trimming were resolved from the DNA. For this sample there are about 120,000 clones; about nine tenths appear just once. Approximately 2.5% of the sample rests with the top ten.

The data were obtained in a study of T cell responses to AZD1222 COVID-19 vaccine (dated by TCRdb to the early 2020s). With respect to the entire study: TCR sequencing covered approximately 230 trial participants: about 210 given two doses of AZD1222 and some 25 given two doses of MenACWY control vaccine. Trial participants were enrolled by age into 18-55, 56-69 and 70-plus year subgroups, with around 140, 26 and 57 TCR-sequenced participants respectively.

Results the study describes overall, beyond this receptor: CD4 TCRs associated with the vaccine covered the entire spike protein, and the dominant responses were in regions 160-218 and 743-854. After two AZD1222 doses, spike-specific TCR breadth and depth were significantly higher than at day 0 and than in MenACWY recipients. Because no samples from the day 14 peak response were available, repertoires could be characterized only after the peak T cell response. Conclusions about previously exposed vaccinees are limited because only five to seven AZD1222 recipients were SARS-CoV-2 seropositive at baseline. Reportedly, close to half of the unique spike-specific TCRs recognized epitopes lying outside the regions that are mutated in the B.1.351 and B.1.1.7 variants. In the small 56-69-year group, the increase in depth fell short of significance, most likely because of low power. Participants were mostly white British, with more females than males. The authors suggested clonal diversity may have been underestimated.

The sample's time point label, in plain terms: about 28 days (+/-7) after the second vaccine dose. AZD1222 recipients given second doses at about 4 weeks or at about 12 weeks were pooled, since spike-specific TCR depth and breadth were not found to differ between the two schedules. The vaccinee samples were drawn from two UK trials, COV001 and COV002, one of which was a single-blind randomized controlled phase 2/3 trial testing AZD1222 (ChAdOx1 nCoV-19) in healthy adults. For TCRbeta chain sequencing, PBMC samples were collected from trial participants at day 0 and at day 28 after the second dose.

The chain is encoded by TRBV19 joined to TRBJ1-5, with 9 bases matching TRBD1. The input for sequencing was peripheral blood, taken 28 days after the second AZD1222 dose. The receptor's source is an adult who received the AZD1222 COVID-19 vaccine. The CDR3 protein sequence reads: CASSTTGGDQPQHF. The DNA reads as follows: TGTGCCAGTAGTACGACAGGGGGGGATCAGCCCCAGCATTTT.